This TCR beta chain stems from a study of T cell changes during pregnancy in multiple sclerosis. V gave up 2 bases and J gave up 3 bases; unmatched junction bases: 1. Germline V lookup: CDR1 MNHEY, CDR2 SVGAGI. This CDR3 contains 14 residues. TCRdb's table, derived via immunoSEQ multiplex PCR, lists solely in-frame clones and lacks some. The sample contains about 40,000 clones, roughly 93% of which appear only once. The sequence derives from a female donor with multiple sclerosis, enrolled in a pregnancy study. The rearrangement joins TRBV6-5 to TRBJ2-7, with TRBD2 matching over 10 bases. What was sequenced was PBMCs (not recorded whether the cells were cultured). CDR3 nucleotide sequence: TGTGCCAGCAGTTACGCTAGCGGGAGCTACGAGCAGTACTTC. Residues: CASSYASGSYEQYF.